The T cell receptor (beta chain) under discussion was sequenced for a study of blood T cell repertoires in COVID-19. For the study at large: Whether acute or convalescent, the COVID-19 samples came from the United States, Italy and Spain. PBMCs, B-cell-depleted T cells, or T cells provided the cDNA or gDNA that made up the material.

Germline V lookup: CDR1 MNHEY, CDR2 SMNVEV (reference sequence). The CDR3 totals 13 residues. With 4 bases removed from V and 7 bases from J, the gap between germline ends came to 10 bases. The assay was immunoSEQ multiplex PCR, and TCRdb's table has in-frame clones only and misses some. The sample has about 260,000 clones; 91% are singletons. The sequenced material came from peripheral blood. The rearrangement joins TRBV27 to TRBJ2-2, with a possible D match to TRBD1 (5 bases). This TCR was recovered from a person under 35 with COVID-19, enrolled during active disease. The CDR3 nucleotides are TGTGCCAGCAGTTCCGACAGAATCGGGGAGCTGTTTTTT. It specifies CASSSDRIGELFF.